Sequencing of this T cell receptor (beta chain) was carried out in a study of blood T cell repertoires in COVID-19. In the study overall: Sites in the United States, Italy and Spain provided acute and convalescent COVID-19 samples. The cDNA or gDNA used as material had been derived from T cells, B-cell-depleted T cells, or PBMCs.

How the authors handled the data: The authors estimated nucleated cell counts from reference gene primer amplification. Some clones are missing from TCRdb's copy, which holds only in-frame ones; the method was immunoSEQ multiplex PCR. V, J and clone size are those of that table, while D and trimming were read from the DNA. In the table there are about 18,000 clones, 87% of which are singletons. There are 12 residues in the CDR3. The germline V gene encodes CDR1 MDHEN and CDR2 SYDVKM. The V and J ends lost 6 bases and 4 bases, in that order; junction bases with no gene match: 1. This clonotype was sampled from a human donor in a cohort sampled during active COVID-19. The donor label of this sample is uncertain. This rearrangement joins TRBV28 to TRBJ1-2; 8 bases match TRBD1. Specimen: peripheral blood. The CDR3 spells CASRDRVYGYTF. CDR3 nucleotides: TGTGCCAGCAGGGACAGGGTCTATGGCTACACCTTC.